Below are 11 T cell receptor beta chains sequenced from a single sample in a study of T cells after yellow fever vaccination. TCRdb ran MiXCR on the 5' RACE reads and lists one entry per CDR3 protein. The sample includes 150,000 to 200,000 distinct CDR3 sequences, 11% seen only once; the top ten take 30% to 45%. Sample: CD8+ T cells sorted from PBMCs, taken 15 days after the yellow fever booster vaccination. The receptors were sampled from a man aged 18 to 29 who received the YFV17D yellow fever vaccine.

This chain links TRBV11-2 with TRBJ2-1; D gene unclear. The germline V gene has CDR1 SGHAT and CDR2 FQNNGV. Trimming shortened V by 5 bases and J by 8 bases, and 13 bases separated the two germline ends. This CDR3 contains 13 residues. The CDR3 DNA sequence: TGTGCCAGCAGCCCCAGGCCTGGGGATGAGCAGTTCTTC. Translation: CASSPRPGDEQFF.

V gene TRBV3-2 combines with J gene TRBJ2-7; the table names TRBD2, a call not compared with the DNA. TRBV3-2 has pseudogene status. The CDR3 runs 15 residues. For the CDR3, the DNA is TGTGCCAGCAGCCAAGAGGGACTCTTAACCTACGAGCAGTACTTC. Residues: CASSQEGLLTYEQYF.

This clonotype was detected a few times. The chain uses TRBV7-9 and TRBJ2-3; D not resolved. The CDR3 runs 16 residues. V lost 8 bases and J 1 base, leaving 19 bases between the germline ends. Germline V lookup: CDR1 SEHNR, CDR2 FQNEAQ (reference sequence). The CDR3 loop is CASSPPTAWGTDTQYF. The DNA of the CDR3 is TGTGCCAGCTCCCCCCCCACGGCGTGGGGCACAGATACGCAGTATTTT.

This clonotype was seen more than once but under ten times. The gene calls are TRBV10-1 and TRBJ1-1, with D perhaps TRBD1 (5 bases). This CDR3 spans 12 amino acids. Trimming removed 3 bases from V and 7 bases from J, with 9 bases in between. Per germline, CDR1 WNHNN and CDR2 SYGVQD (reference sequence). DNA for the CDR3: TGCGCCAGCAGTGAAAGACAGATTGAAGCTTTCTTT. It specifies CASSERQIEAFF.

The chain uses TRBV12-3 or TRBV12-4 and TRBJ2-5, with 9 positions matching TRBD2. The CDR3 is made up of 14 amino acids. The V segment lost 5 bases and the J segment 4 bases; nucleotides outside the gene matches: 5. CDR3 residues: CASSPYSGGETQYF. The CDR3 coding sequence is TGTGCCAGCAGTCCATATAGCGGGGGAGAGACCCAGTACTTC.

This clonotype was detected many times. The chain joins TRBV4-2 to TRBJ2-2; tentative D call: TRBD2 (7 bases). The V end lost 4 bases, the J end lost 4 bases, and 16 bases lay between the germline ends. The germline CDR1 and CDR2 sequences are LGHNA and YNFKEQ. This CDR3 region has 16 residues. Written as DNA, the CDR3 is TGTGCCAGCAGCCCTAAGGGGGGGGCCCTCACCGGGGAGCTGTTTTTT. It encodes CASSPKGGALTGELFF.

This clonotype was seen ten or more times. The J gene is TRBJ2-7, the V gene TRBV7-2; 10 bases match TRBD2. J lost 4 bases, V lost 5 bases, and 8 bases had no gene match. The germline CDR1 and CDR2 sequences are SGHTA and FQGNSA. The CDR3 extends over 15 amino acids. CDR3 sequence reads: CASSRSAGGKYEQYF. The CDR3 nucleotides are TGTGCCAGCAGCCGTTCAGCGGGGGGGAAATACGAGCAGTACTTC.

This clonotype occurred many times. Mismatch with germline at one junction end may stem from a read error. This chain joins TRBV7-9 and TRBJ1-5; 8 bases are a match to TRBD1. Germline values: CDR1 SEHNR, CDR2 FQNEAQ (reference sequence). The CDR3 is 12 amino acids. CDR3 in amino acids: CASSLDRDRLNF. CDR3 coding DNA: TGTGCCAGCAGCCTAGACCGGGACAGGCTGAATTTT.

This chain uses TRBV12-3 or TRBV12-4 with TRBJ2-7; TRBD2 matches at 12 bases. Trimming at V came to 4 bases and at J to 2 bases, leaving 6 bases not matched to a gene. CDR3 size: 16 residues. The CDR3 sequence is CASSSVGLAGTYEQYV. The CDR3 DNA reads as TGTGCCAGCAGTTCCGTGGGACTAGCGGGTACCTACGAGCAGTACGTC.

The genes are TRBV5-1 and TRBJ2-1, with D uncertain. Germline assignment: CDR1 SGHRS and CDR2 YFSETQ. The CDR3 spans 14 residues. V was cut by 4 bases and J by 3 bases, with 11 bases left in between. CDR3 loop: CASSLLALYNEQFF. The CDR3 DNA follows: TGCGCCAGCAGCCTCCTGGCCCTCTACAATGAGCAGTTCTTC.

This clonotype has only a few counts. This CDR3 is CASSQDIAGELFF. The CDR3 DNA is TGCGCCAGCAGCCAAGACATCGCCGGGGAGCTGTTTTTT. The chain links TRBV4-1 to TRBJ2-2; D not certain. The V gene's germline CDR1 is MGHRA and CDR2 YSYEKL. The CDR3 spans 13 residues. Between the trimmed V and J ends, which lost 0 bases and 6 bases, there was a span of 5 bases.